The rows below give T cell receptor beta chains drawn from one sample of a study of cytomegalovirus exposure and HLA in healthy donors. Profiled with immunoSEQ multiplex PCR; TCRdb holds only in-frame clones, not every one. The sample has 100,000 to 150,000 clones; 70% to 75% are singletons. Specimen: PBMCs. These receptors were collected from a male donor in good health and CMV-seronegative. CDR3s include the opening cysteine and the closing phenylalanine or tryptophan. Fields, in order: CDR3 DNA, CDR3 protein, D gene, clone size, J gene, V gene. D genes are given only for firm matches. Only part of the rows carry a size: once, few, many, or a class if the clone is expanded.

cdr3_nt: TGTGCCAGCAGTTTATCGTACGGGACTAGCGGGAGAAGAGAAGAGCAGTTCTTC; cdr3_aa: CASSLSYGTSGRREEQFF; d_call: TRBD2; clone_size: -; j_call: TRBJ2-1; v_call: TRBV27
cdr3_nt: TGTGCCAGCAGTTTACGGGACAGAGTTAACTATGGCTACACCTTC; cdr3_aa: CASSLRDRVNYGYTF; d_call: TRBD1; clone_size: -; j_call: TRBJ1-2; v_call: TRBV28
cdr3_nt: TGTGCCAGCAGCTTAGATAAGGTGGGGGAGACAGGATCGAACACCGGGGAGCTGTTTTTT; cdr3_aa: CASSLDKVGETGSNTGELFF; d_call: -; clone_size: -; j_call: TRBJ2-2; v_call: TRBV11-3
cdr3_nt: TGTGCCAGCAGCCTGAACCGGGACAGGCCTACCTACGAGCAGTACTTC; cdr3_aa: CASSLNRDRPTYEQYF; d_call: TRBD1; clone_size: -; j_call: TRBJ2-7; v_call: TRBV9
cdr3_nt: TGTGCCAGCAGTTTAAGGTCTAGCGGGTTCAGCTCCTACGAGCAGTACTTC; cdr3_aa: CASSLRSSGFSSYEQYF; d_call: TRBD2; clone_size: -; j_call: TRBJ2-7; v_call: TRBV28
cdr3_nt: TGCGCCAGCAGCCAAGAGGTTGGTAGCGGGAGGTTCCATGAGCAGTTCTTC; cdr3_aa: CASSQEVGSGRFHEQFF; d_call: TRBD2; clone_size: -; j_call: TRBJ2-1; v_call: TRBV4-3
cdr3_nt: TGTGCCAGCAGCCCTGGGACAGAATTCTACAATGAGCAGTTCTTC; cdr3_aa: CASSPGTEFYNEQFF; d_call: TRBD1; clone_size: -; j_call: TRBJ2-1; v_call: TRBV7-2
cdr3_nt: TGTGCCAGCATACCCGACAGTCTAAAGAATTCACCCCTCCACTTT; cdr3_aa: CASIPDSLKNSPLHF; d_call: -; clone_size: -; j_call: TRBJ1-6; v_call: TRBV6-1
cdr3_nt: TGCAGCGTTGAAGGAGGTGGGGGGACTGAAGCTTTCTTT; cdr3_aa: CSVEGGGGTEAFF; d_call: -; clone_size: few; j_call: TRBJ1-1; v_call: TRBV29-1
cdr3_nt: TGTGCCAGCAGTTCGGGACTAGCGGGAGAAACCCAGTACTTC; cdr3_aa: CASSSGLAGETQYF; d_call: TRBD2; clone_size: -; j_call: TRBJ2-5; v_call: TRBV28
cdr3_nt: TGCGCCAGCAGCCAAGATAACGGTAATTCACCCCTCCACTTT; cdr3_aa: CASSQDNGNSPLHF; d_call: -; clone_size: few; j_call: TRBJ1-6; v_call: TRBV4-1
cdr3_nt: TGTGCCAGCAACATTGGCCCCTACAATGAGCAGTTCTTC; cdr3_aa: CASNIGPYNEQFF; d_call: -; clone_size: -; j_call: TRBJ2-1; v_call: TRBV6-1
cdr3_nt: TGTGCCAGCTCACCCGGCGAGGGAGAGACCCAGTACTTC; cdr3_aa: CASSPGEGETQYF; d_call: -; clone_size: -; j_call: TRBJ2-5; v_call: TRBV18
cdr3_nt: TGTGCCAGTAGGGACTTGACTTCATCAGAGACCCAGTACTTC; cdr3_aa: CASRDLTSSETQYF; d_call: -; clone_size: once; j_call: TRBJ2-5; v_call: TRBV19
cdr3_nt: TGTGCCAGCAGCTTGCGCCAGGGGGCAACTAATGAAAAACTGTTTTTT; cdr3_aa: CASSLRQGATNEKLFF; d_call: TRBD1; clone_size: -; j_call: TRBJ1-4; v_call: TRBV5-6
cdr3_nt: TGTGCCAGCAGCAGGAAGAGGAGCGGCACCGGGGAGCTGTTTTTT; cdr3_aa: CASSRKRSGTGELFF; d_call: -; clone_size: -; j_call: TRBJ2-2; v_call: TRBV21-1
cdr3_nt: TGTGCCAGCTCGGACAACCCAAGCTCCTATAATTCACCCCTCCACTTT; cdr3_aa: CASSDNPSSYNSPLHF; d_call: -; clone_size: -; j_call: TRBJ1-6; v_call: TRBV28
cdr3_nt: TGTGCCAGCAGCCGGACAGGGACTCACTCTGGGGCCAACGTCCTGACTTTC; cdr3_aa: CASSRTGTHSGANVLTF; d_call: TRBD1; clone_size: -; j_call: TRBJ2-6; v_call: TRBV27
cdr3_nt: TGCGCCAGCAGCTTGGAGCGGGGGGGCGTAGGGGAAAAACTGTTTTTT; cdr3_aa: CASSLERGGVGEKLFF; d_call: -; clone_size: few; j_call: TRBJ1-4; v_call: TRBV5-1
cdr3_nt: TGTGCCAGCTCTTTGGACGGACTAGGCGTTCAGCCCCAGCATTTT; cdr3_aa: CASSLDGLGVQPQHF; d_call: -; clone_size: -; j_call: TRBJ1-5; v_call: TRBV18
cdr3_nt: TGCGCCAGCAGCTTTATGGGGGGTGGCTACACCTTC; cdr3_aa: CASSFMGGGYTF; d_call: -; clone_size: -; j_call: TRBJ1-2; v_call: TRBV5-1
cdr3_nt: TGTGCCAGCAGTTTTATCACTAGCGGCTCCTACAATGAGCAGTTCTTC; cdr3_aa: CASSFITSGSYNEQFF; d_call: TRBD2; clone_size: once; j_call: TRBJ2-1; v_call: TRBV27
cdr3_nt: TGCGCCAGCAGTGATGGCCAGGGCCACCGGAACACTGAAGCTTTCTTT; cdr3_aa: CASSDGQGHRNTEAFF; d_call: -; clone_size: -; j_call: TRBJ1-1; v_call: TRBV10-2
cdr3_nt: TGTGCCAGCAGTGTCCAACAGGGGGCCCACGGGGAGCTGTTTTTT; cdr3_aa: CASSVQQGAHGELFF; d_call: TRBD1; clone_size: -; j_call: TRBJ2-2; v_call: TRBV6-1
cdr3_nt: TGTGCCAGCAGCTTAGCCCAACGGGGGGGCGACACCGGGGAGCTGTTTTTT; cdr3_aa: CASSLAQRGGDTGELFF; d_call: TRBD2; clone_size: -; j_call: TRBJ2-2; v_call: TRBV7-6
cdr3_nt: TGCGCCAGCAGCTTGGCGGGGACAGGGCTTGAAAAACTGTTTTTT; cdr3_aa: CASSLAGTGLEKLFF; d_call: TRBD1; clone_size: -; j_call: TRBJ1-4; v_call: TRBV5-1
cdr3_nt: TGTGCCAGCAGTGTGTTAGGAGAGAACACTGAAGCTTTCTTT; cdr3_aa: CASSVLGENTEAFF; d_call: -; clone_size: -; j_call: TRBJ1-1; v_call: TRBV25-1
cdr3_nt: TGTGCCAGCAGCGGCGGACAGTTCTCCTACAATGAGCAGTTCTTC; cdr3_aa: CASSGGQFSYNEQFF; d_call: -; clone_size: -; j_call: TRBJ2-1; v_call: TRBV2
cdr3_nt: TGTGCCAGCCGAAGGGCAGGGCCCTTAGTCACCTACGAGCAGTACTTC; cdr3_aa: CASRRAGPLVTYEQYF; d_call: -; clone_size: few; j_call: TRBJ2-7; v_call: TRBV28
cdr3_nt: TGTGCCAGCAGTTTTCTGGGGACAGGGGCCGAAGGCGGGGAGCTGTTTTTT; cdr3_aa: CASSFLGTGAEGGELFF; d_call: TRBD1; clone_size: -; j_call: TRBJ2-2; v_call: TRBV27
cdr3_nt: TGTGCCAGCACGTCCGAGGGAGCTTTCTTT; cdr3_aa: CASTSEGAFF; d_call: -; clone_size: -; j_call: TRBJ1-1; v_call: TRBV27
cdr3_nt: TGTGCCAGCAACCGGGAGTACAATGAGCAGTTCTTC; cdr3_aa: CASNREYNEQFF; d_call: -; clone_size: -; j_call: TRBJ2-1; v_call: TRBV28
cdr3_nt: TGTGCCAGCAGTCGACAGGAACATAGCAATCAGCCCCAGCATTTT; cdr3_aa: CASSRQEHSNQPQHF; d_call: -; clone_size: -; j_call: TRBJ1-5; v_call: TRBV2
cdr3_nt: TGTGCCAGTGACTCCCTGGGCAATCAGCCCCAGCATTTT; cdr3_aa: CASDSLGNQPQHF; d_call: -; clone_size: -; j_call: TRBJ1-5; v_call: TRBV19
cdr3_nt: TGCGCCAGCAGGCGGGATCCTTCACATTACACTGAAGCTTTCTTT; cdr3_aa: CASRRDPSHYTEAFF; d_call: -; clone_size: once; j_call: TRBJ1-1; v_call: TRBV4-1
cdr3_nt: TGCGCCAGCGGAAGGGGGAACACTGAAGCTTTCTTT; cdr3_aa: CASGRGNTEAFF; d_call: -; clone_size: -; j_call: TRBJ1-1; v_call: TRBV5-1
cdr3_nt: TGTGCCAGCAACATTTGGACAGGGGGGTTCGAGCAGTACTTC; cdr3_aa: CASNIWTGGFEQYF; d_call: TRBD1; clone_size: -; j_call: TRBJ2-7; v_call: TRBV5-8
cdr3_nt: TGTGCCAGCAGTGAAAGCGGGAACGGGGAGCTGTTTTTT; cdr3_aa: CASSESGNGELFF; d_call: TRBD2; clone_size: once; j_call: TRBJ2-2; v_call: TRBV6-5
cdr3_nt: TGTGCCAGCAGCCAAAGGTTTGGACAGTGGAATCAGCCCCAGCATTTT; cdr3_aa: CASSQRFGQWNQPQHF; d_call: -; clone_size: few; j_call: TRBJ1-5; v_call: TRBV4-2
cdr3_nt: TGTGCCAGCAGCTTGCCCGGGGTGGGTATGAACACTGAAGCTTTCTTT; cdr3_aa: CASSLPGVGMNTEAFF; d_call: -; clone_size: -; j_call: TRBJ1-1; v_call: TRBV5-6
cdr3_nt: TGCAGCGTTGAGGCCCTGTCCGGGACTTCCTACAATGAGCAGTTCTTC; cdr3_aa: CSVEALSGTSYNEQFF; d_call: -; clone_size: -; j_call: TRBJ2-1; v_call: TRBV29-1
cdr3_nt: TGTGCCAGCAGCTCACGAGGGTCCCCAGAGACCCAGTACTTC; cdr3_aa: CASSSRGSPETQYF; d_call: -; clone_size: -; j_call: TRBJ2-5; v_call: TRBV7-3
cdr3_nt: TGTGCCAGACGGACAGGGACCTACGAGCAGTACTTC; cdr3_aa: CARRTGTYEQYF; d_call: TRBD1; clone_size: few; j_call: TRBJ2-7; v_call: TRBV5-3
cdr3_nt: TGTGCCAGTACGGACAGGGTTAATTCACCCCTCCACTTT; cdr3_aa: CASTDRVNSPLHF; d_call: TRBD1; clone_size: once; j_call: TRBJ1-6; v_call: TRBV19
cdr3_nt: TGTGCCTGCCAGGAACAGACAAATGAAAAACTGTTTTTT; cdr3_aa: CACQEQTNEKLFF; d_call: -; clone_size: -; j_call: TRBJ1-4; v_call: TRBV30
cdr3_nt: TGCGCCAGCAGCTCCGGACAGGGTCGAGTTGGCGGGGAGCTGTTTTTT; cdr3_aa: CASSSGQGRVGGELFF; d_call: TRBD1; clone_size: -; j_call: TRBJ2-2; v_call: TRBV5-1
cdr3_nt: TGCGCCAGCAGCGCGAGCGGGGGGGATGGAGATACGCAGTATTTT; cdr3_aa: CASSASGGDGDTQYF; d_call: TRBD2; clone_size: -; j_call: TRBJ2-3; v_call: TRBV5-1
cdr3_nt: TGCGCCAGCAGCCAAGATGGTTGGGGGACAAGCTCCTACGAGCAGTACTTC; cdr3_aa: CASSQDGWGTSSYEQYF; d_call: -; clone_size: -; j_call: TRBJ2-7; v_call: TRBV4-3
cdr3_nt: TGCGCCAGCAGCCCGGCAGGGGGAATTGGCTACACCTTC; cdr3_aa: CASSPAGGIGYTF; d_call: TRBD1; clone_size: -; j_call: TRBJ1-2; v_call: TRBV5-1
cdr3_nt: TGTGCCAGTAGGAGACAGGGGGCTGGCAAAAACATTCAGTACTTC; cdr3_aa: CASRRQGAGKNIQYF; d_call: TRBD1; clone_size: -; j_call: TRBJ2-4; v_call: TRBV19
cdr3_nt: TGCGCCAGCAGCTTGGATTCAGGACAGGGGAGGGAGACCCAGTACTTC; cdr3_aa: CASSLDSGQGRETQYF; d_call: TRBD1; clone_size: few; j_call: TRBJ2-5; v_call: TRBV5-1
cdr3_nt: TGTGCCAGCAGTTACTACAGGGGAACGGAGACCCAGTACTTC; cdr3_aa: CASSYYRGTETQYF; d_call: TRBD1; clone_size: few; j_call: TRBJ2-5; v_call: TRBV6-5